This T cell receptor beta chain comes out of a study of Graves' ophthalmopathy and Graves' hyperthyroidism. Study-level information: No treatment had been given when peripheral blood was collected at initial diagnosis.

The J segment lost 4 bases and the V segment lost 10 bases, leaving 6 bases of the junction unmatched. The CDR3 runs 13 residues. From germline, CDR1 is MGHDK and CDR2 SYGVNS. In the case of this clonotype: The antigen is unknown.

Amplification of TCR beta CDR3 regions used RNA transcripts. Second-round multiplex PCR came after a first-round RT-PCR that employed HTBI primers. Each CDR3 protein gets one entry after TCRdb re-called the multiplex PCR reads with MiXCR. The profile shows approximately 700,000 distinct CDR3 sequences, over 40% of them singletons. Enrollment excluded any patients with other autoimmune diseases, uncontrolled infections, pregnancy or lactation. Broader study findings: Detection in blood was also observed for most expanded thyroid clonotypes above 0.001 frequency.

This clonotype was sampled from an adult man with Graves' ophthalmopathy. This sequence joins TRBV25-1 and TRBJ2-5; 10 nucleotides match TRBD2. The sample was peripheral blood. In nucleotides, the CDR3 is TGTGCCATAAGCGGGGGGGCCGGAGAGACCCAGTACTTC. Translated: CAISGGAGETQYF.